This passage covers 7 T cell receptor beta chains from one sample sequenced in a study of blood T cell repertoires in COVID-19. The data were produced by immunoSEQ multiplex PCR, yet TCRdb's version contains in-frame clones alone and is incomplete. The data show 150,000 to 200,000 clones, around nine tenths seen once. The sequencing input was peripheral blood. These receptors all come from a man aged 40-49 years with active or convalescent COVID-19.

This CDR3 reads CASSRGNQPQHF. The DNA of the CDR3 is TGTGCCAGCAGTCGGGGCAATCAGCCCCAGCATTTT. V is TRBV6-2 or TRBV6-3 and J is TRBJ1-5; D gene unclear. Germline-derived CDR1 and CDR2 are MNHEY and SVGEGT. Trimming cost V 5 bases and J 2 bases, with 4 bases left between them. The CDR3 is made up of 12 amino acids.

This chain joins TRBV7-2 and TRBJ2-5; 9 positions match TRBD1. This CDR3 comprises 15 residues. Germline lookup yields CDR1 SGHTA and CDR2 FQGNSA. V lost 6 bases and J lost 6; bases outside the gene matches: 11. The CDR3 coding sequence is TGTGCCAGCAGTCCGACAACAGGGGGCGCGAAGACCCAGTACTTC. Translating gives CASSPTTGGAKTQYF.

Only a few counts were recorded for this clone. The chain employs TRBV10-3 and TRBJ2-2; 7 bases line up with TRBD2. The CDR3 spans 16 residues. After removal of 11 bases from V and 2 bases from J, the junction contained 14 bases not matched to a gene. Per the germline V gene, CDR1 is ENHRY and CDR2 is SYGVKD. Here the CDR3 reads CAVGGREGFNTGELFF. DNA of the CDR3: TGTGCCGTCGGAGGGAGGGAAGGTTTTAACACCGGGGAGCTGTTTTTT.

This chain joins TRBV5-1 and TRBJ2-3; 9 bases are a match to TRBD1. Per the germline V gene, CDR1 is SGHRS and CDR2 is YFSETQ. There are 16 residues in the CDR3. V dropped 3 bases and J dropped 2; count of bases not matched to a gene: 7. The CDR3 region is CASSSGQGGTTDTQYF. In DNA form, the CDR3 reads TGCGCCAGCAGCTCGGGACAGGGTGGTACCACAGATACGCAGTATTTT.

The chain recombines TRBV25-1 with TRBJ1-5, with D hard to call. Trimming removed 3 bases at V and 3 bases at J, with 9 bases between. Germline loops: CDR1 MGHDK, CDR2 SYGVNS. The CDR3 has 14 residues. The CDR3, as DNA: TGTGCCAGCAGTGAGGGCCTATTCAATCAGCCCCAGCATTTT. This codes for CASSEGLFNQPQHF. Together with reference TRBV25-1 and TRBJ1-5, the CDR3 gives the full variable domain: EADIYQTPRYLVIGTGKKITLECSQTMGHDKMYWYQQDPGMELHLIHYSYGVNSTEKGDLSSESTVSRIRTEHFPLTLESARPSHTSQYLCASSEGLFNQPQHFGDGTRLSIL.

The genes are TRBV30 and TRBJ1-6, with 8 bases fitting TRBD1. This CDR3 is 13 amino acids long. V lost 7 bases to trimming and J lost 5 bases; unmatched junction nucleotides: 4. Germline V CDR1 and CDR2: GTSNPN, SVGIG (reference sequence). The CDR3 sequence is CASHRGNNSPLHF. The CDR3 region has the DNA TGTGCCTCACACAGGGGGAATAATTCACCCCTCCACTTT.

The chain joins TRBV6-5 to TRBJ1-2; D may be TRBD1 (6 bases). Deletions cut 6 bases from V and 2 bases from J, with 13 bases between. The CDR3 covers 14 residues. Germline loops: CDR1 MNHEY, CDR2 SVGAGI. The CDR3 sequence is CASSLGQRNYGYTF. Here the CDR3 DNA reads TGTGCCAGCAGCCTCGGACAGAGGAACTATGGCTACACCTTC.